This TCR beta chain was identified in a study of cytomegalovirus exposure and HLA in healthy donors. Study findings and constraints: In a later analysis, common viral pathogens appeared linked to several of the most significant clusters. Fewer N-insertions (relative to the approximately 670-donor mean) were reportedly seen in an Asian-associated ancestry cluster in a later analysis. Roughly uniform depth of sequencing across donors was assumed in presence/absence analyses.

60 Vbeta and 13 Jbeta primers were used in PCR. Clones were read by immunoSEQ multiplex PCR, and TCRdb kept only the in-frame ones, dropping some. This sample's table has around 80,000 clones. Germline V CDR1 and CDR2: SGDLS, YYNGEE. V lost 4 bases, J lost 0 bases, and 11 bases lay in between. This CDR3 comprises 15 residues. Concerning this clone itself: Its antigen is unidentified.

The sample was PBMCs. The TCR was taken from a man aged 35-49 years in good health and CMV-seronegative. The J gene is TRBJ1-3, the V gene TRBV9; perhaps TRBD1 as D (6 bases). CDR3 sequence: CASSRGQSSGNTIYF. The CDR3 nucleotides are TGTGCCAGCAGCAGAGGACAGTCCTCTGGAAACACCATATATTTT. Full variable domain (rest looked up from reference TRBV9 and TRBJ1-3): DSGVTQTPKHLITATGQRVTLRCSPRSGDLSVYWYQQSLDQGLQFLIQYYNGEERAKGNILERFSAQQFPDLHSELNLSSLELGDSALYFCASSRGQSSGNTIYFGEGSWLTVV.